The 24 T cell receptor beta chains below come from one sample, sequenced in a study of shared clonotypes between healthy human individuals. Libraries were prepared by immunoSEQ multiplex PCR; TCRdb keeps only in-frame clonotypes and omits some of them. This sample has about 480,000 clones, with 79% found just once. Sequenced input: PBMCs. All receptors come from a woman in her 40s in good health. Some clones in this sample may be carry-over from other donors' samples.

The CDR3 DNA sequence: TGTGCCAGCAGCTTAGAGGTGGCCGGGAGAGAGACAGATACGCAGTATTTT. It is translated as CASSLEVAGRETDTQYF. The chain joins TRBV7-8 to TRBJ2-3; a possible D gene is TRBD2 (6 bases). Per germline, CDR1 SGHVS and CDR2 FQNEAQ. V dropped 1 base and J dropped 3 bases, with 17 bases sitting between them. The CDR3 runs to 17 residues. Full variable domain (rest looked up from reference TRBV7-8 and TRBJ2-3): GAGVSQSPRYKVAKRGQDVALRCDPISGHVSLFWYQQALGQGPEFLTYFQNEAQLDKSGLPSDRFFAERPEGSVSTLKIQRTQQEDSAVYLCASSLEVAGRETDTQYFGPGTRLTVL.

V and J are TRBV11-2 and TRBJ2-7; D is undetermined. CDR1 and CDR2 from the germline V gene are SGHAT and FQNNGV. The V gene lost 2 bases and the J gene lost 1 base, with 12 bases spanning the gap. This CDR3 has 15 residues. The chain's CDR3 is CASSLISGLSYEQYF. The DNA of the CDR3 is TGTGCCAGCAGCTTAATATCTGGTTTATCCTACGAGCAGTACTTC.

Only one count was recorded for this clone. V gene TRBV7-3 combines with J gene TRBJ2-5; 7 positions agree with TRBD1. This CDR3 comprises 13 residues. With 6 bases clipped from V and 4 bases from J, the junction kept 5 bases outside the gene matches. Germline CDR1 reads SGHTA; CDR2 reads FQGTGA. The CDR3 protein is CASRTGYLETQYF. The CDR3, as DNA: TGTGCCAGCAGGACAGGGTACTTAGAGACCCAGTACTTC.

The chain is built from TRBV7-9 and TRBJ1-4; TRBD1 aligns across 7 bases. Germline V gives CDR1 SEHNR, CDR2 FQNEAQ (reference sequence). Losses at the gene ends were 1 base for V and 7 bases for J; bases not matched to a gene: 6. The CDR3 loop spans 15 amino acids. The CDR3 loop reads CASSLEAGGSEKLFF. CDR3 nucleotides: TGTGCCAGCAGCTTAGAGGCAGGGGGAAGTGAAAAACTGTTTTTT.

The chain links TRBV2 to TRBJ1-5; the D gene is possibly TRBD1 (6 bases). The CDR3 is made up of 16 amino acids. Germline values: CDR1 SNHLY, CDR2 FYNNEI. Deletions cut 9 bases from V and 7 bases from J, with 25 bases between. The CDR3, as DNA: TGTGCCAGAGGAAATTTGGGAGACAGGTCTGGACAGCCCCAGCATTTT. Protein: CARGNLGDRSGQPQHF.

The V and J genes are TRBV6-1 and TRBJ1-5, with a weak D call TRBD1 (5 bases). V was trimmed by 4 bases and J by 5 bases, leaving 9 bases between them. Germline loops: CDR1 MNHNS, CDR2 SASEGT. This CDR3 is built from 13 residues. The CDR3 loop is CASSVGGYQPQHF. The CDR3 DNA is TGTGCCAGCAGTGTTGGGGGTTATCAGCCCCAGCATTTT.

CDR3 loop: CSAFGTGDNTGELFF. The CDR3 bases are TGCAGCGCGTTTGGGACAGGCGATAACACCGGGGAGCTGTTTTTT. The gene calls are TRBV29-1 and TRBJ2-2; 8 bases line up with TRBD1. Germline CDR1 reads SQVTM; CDR2 reads ANQGSEA. The CDR3 covers 15 residues. V shed 7 bases and J 2 bases; nucleotides not matched to a gene: 9.

V is TRBV11-2 and J is TRBJ2-3, with D possibly TRBD1 on 6 matching bases. CDR3 length equals 15 residues. Germline V gives CDR1 SGHAT, CDR2 FQNNGV. V dropped 7 bases and J dropped 0 bases, with 14 bases sitting between them. CDR3 residues: CASTSGVTSTDTQYF. DNA of the CDR3: TGTGCCAGCACCTCAGGGGTTACTAGCACAGATACGCAGTATTTT.

The V and J genes are TRBV4-2 and TRBJ2-1; 8 bases are a match to TRBD2. Trimming at V came to 4 bases and at J to 3 bases, leaving 11 bases not matched to a gene. CDR1 is LGHNA, CDR2 YNFKEQ, per germline. This CDR3 is 17 amino acids long. CDR3 in amino acids: CASSPITGSGSYNEQFF. The CDR3 DNA reads TGTGCCAGCAGCCCAATTACGGGGAGCGGGAGCTACAATGAGCAGTTCTTC.

The J gene is TRBJ1-5, the V gene TRBV19; D is unresolved. The CDR3 is 15 residues long. Germline values: CDR1 LNHDA, CDR2 SQIVND (reference sequence). Trimming removed 1 base from V and 2 bases from J, with 9 bases in between. CDR3 in amino acids: CASSIGGHGNQPQHF. The CDR3 DNA is TGTGCCAGTAGTATAGGAGGGCATGGCAATCAGCCCCAGCATTTT.

The gene calls are TRBV27 and TRBJ2-2, with 12 bases lining up with TRBD2. The CDR3 length is 14 residues. V dropped 6 bases and J dropped 6; count of bases not matched to a gene: 2. Germline V CDR1 and CDR2: MNHEY, SMNVEV (reference sequence). CDR3 protein: CASSLAGGSGELFF. The CDR3 bases are TGTGCCAGCAGCCTAGCGGGAGGGTCCGGGGAGCTGTTTTTT.

The chain carries TRBV5-8 and TRBJ2-3; D gene uncertain. The germline V gene has CDR1 SGHTS and CDR2 YDEGEE. V was pared by 4 bases and J by 1 base, with 13 bases between. This CDR3 region has 15 residues. Here the CDR3 reads CASSPVSGGTDTQYF. The CDR3 DNA reads as TGTGCCAGCAGCCCAGTCAGTGGAGGCACAGATACGCAGTATTTT.

The J gene is TRBJ2-5, the V gene TRBV15, with 8 positions matching TRBD2. Germline V CDR1 and CDR2: LNHNV, YYDKDF (reference sequence). The CDR3 is 15 residues long. V was clipped by 0 bases and J by 4 bases; unmatched bases: 4. CDR3 DNA: TGTGCCACCAGCAGAGATTACCGGGGGGGAGAGACCCAGTACTTC. Translating it yields CATSRDYRGGETQYF.

This clone was detected only once. The V call is TRBV10-3, the J call TRBJ2-2; a weak D match, TRBD1 (5 bases). CDR3 length: 16 amino acids. Looked up from germline, CDR1 is ENHRY and CDR2 is SYGVKD. The germline V and J ends were trimmed by 7 bases and 4 bases, with 19 bases remaining between them. The chain's CDR3 is CAIKPQGTYRTGELFF. Here the CDR3 DNA reads TGTGCCATCAAACCCCAGGGTACCTATCGCACCGGGGAGCTGTTTTTT.

This clone was counted once. The chain is built from TRBV7-7 and TRBJ2-1, with 13 bases fitting TRBD2. With V trimmed by 5 bases and J by 5 bases, 3 bases remained unmatched. The CDR3 sequence is 15 residues long. CDR1 and CDR2 from the germline V gene are SSHAT and FNYEAQ (reference sequence). CDR3 nucleotide sequence: TGTGCCAGCAGCGTCGGGACTAGCGGGGACAATGAGCAGTTCTTC. Protein product: CASSVGTSGDNEQFF.

The J gene is TRBJ2-1, the V gene TRBV11-2, with TRBD1 as a possible D gene (6 bases). Per germline, CDR1 SGHAT and CDR2 FQNNGV. V was trimmed by 4 bases and J by 7 bases, leaving 11 bases between them. CDR3 size: 13 residues. The CDR3 nucleotides are TGTGCCAGCAGCTCGTTGAGGGGGAATGAGCAGTTCTTC. Its translation: CASSSLRGNEQFF.

The chain combines TRBV10-1 with TRBJ2-7, with 8 bases aligning to TRBD2. Germline loops: CDR1 WNHNN, CDR2 SYGVQD (reference sequence). CDR3 size: 16 residues. The J segment lost 2 bases and the V segment lost 5 bases, leaving 11 bases of the junction unmatched. The CDR3 reads CASSPAAGAPPYEQYF. The CDR3 DNA follows: TGCGCCAGCAGTCCCGCAGCGGGAGCTCCCCCCTACGAGCAGTACTTC.

This sequence joins TRBV5-1 and TRBJ2-2; 8 bases agree with TRBD1. The CDR3 covers 14 residues. Unmatched junction bases numbered 6, after V lost 3 bases and J lost 8 bases. Germline V gene lookup returns CDR1 SGHRS and CDR2 YFSETQ. DNA of the CDR3: TGCGCCAGCAGCTCCAGGGGGGACAGGGGGGAGCTGTTTTTT. Translated: CASSSRGDRGELFF.

This clone occurred once. The rearrangement links TRBV15 to TRBJ1-4, with a possible D match to TRBD1 (6 bases). The CDR3 has 16 amino acids. Between the trimmed V and J ends, which lost 5 bases and 7 bases, there was a span of 20 bases. Germline V gene lookup returns CDR1 LNHNV and CDR2 YYDKDF (reference sequence). The CDR3, as DNA: TGTGCCACCAGCCGTGGACAGACCGTGGACACTGAAAAACTGTTTTTT. This encodes CATSRGQTVDTEKLFF.

This chain's CDR3 is CASSPDPAYEQYF. CDR3 nucleotide sequence: TGTGCCAGCAGTCCCGACCCGGCGTACGAGCAGTACTTC. The J gene is TRBJ2-7, the V gene TRBV6-5; no reliable D call. The CDR3 is 13 residues long. CDR1 is MNHEY, CDR2 SVGAGI, per germline. The V end was cut by 5 bases, the J end by 4 bases, with 12 bases between.

The genes are TRBV18 and TRBJ1-2, with no clear D. The germline V gene encodes CDR1 KGHSH and CDR2 LQKENI. Trimming removed 0 bases from V and 1 base from J, with 9 bases in between. The CDR3 is 15 residues long. CDR3 bases: TGTGCCAGCTCACCACCCCCGTACAGTAACTATGGCTACACCTTC. This gives the protein CASSPPPYSNYGYTF.

This chain joins TRBV4-2 and TRBJ2-3, with TRBD2 matching over 12 bases. J was trimmed by 2 bases and V by 1 base; bases with no gene match: 7. The CDR3 is 18 residues long. Looked up from germline, CDR1 is LGHNA and CDR2 is YNFKEQ. Here the CDR3 reads CASSQAELAGGVTDTQYF. Written as DNA, the CDR3 is TGTGCCAGCAGCCAAGCCGAACTAGCGGGAGGTGTCACAGATACGCAGTATTTT.

This chain uses TRBV28 with TRBJ1-5; no reliable D call. Germline lookup yields CDR1 MDHEN and CDR2 SYDVKM. This CDR3 has 16 amino acids. Trimming removed 4 bases from V and 0 bases from J, with 13 bases in between. The CDR3 spells CASSYRVLPSNQPQHF. CDR3 sequence (DNA): TGTGCCAGCAGTTATCGGGTCTTACCTAGCAATCAGCCCCAGCATTTT.

The chain combines TRBV5-1 with TRBJ2-2; D gene unclear. The CDR3 consists of 16 residues. With 2 bases removed from V and 2 bases from J, the gap between germline ends came to 13 bases. Per germline, CDR1 SGHRS and CDR2 YFSETQ. The CDR3 protein is CASSLGPRINTGELFF. CDR3 in DNA: TGCGCCAGCAGCTTAGGACCGAGAATCAACACCGGGGAGCTGTTTTTT.